This TCR beta chain came from a study of blood T cells in healthy people across ages. Study-wide context: There was about one barcoded beta molecule captured by template switching per two T cells.

In the case of this clonotype: Antigen: not known.

The CDR3 is 14 residues long. The germline V gene encodes CDR1 SGHRS and CDR2 YFSETQ. The ends were cut back, 0 bases at V and 5 bases at J, with 10 bases in the middle. The use of a sample-barcoded 5' primer and a J-beta primer mix characterized a second PCR of 7 to 11 cycles. All samples gave at least 3 million CDR3-containing paired-end reads. TCRdb itself ran the 5' RACE reads through MiXCR, one entry per CDR3 protein. The sample records 850,000 or so distinct CDR3 sequences, 29% being singletons. Study conclusions and caveats: Possibly confounding the expanded clonotype changes was the fact that donor CMV status was unknown. Among T cells, TCR beta diversity per million cells dropped roughly linearly as age rose.

The chain combines TRBV5-1 with TRBJ2-3, with no clear D. This TCR derives from a woman older than 75 in good health. The sequenced sample consisted of blood. The CDR3 spells CASSLEAGKDTQYF. CDR3 sequence (DNA): TGCGCCAGCAGCTTGGAGGCAGGAAAAGATACGCAGTATTTT.